The T cell receptor (beta chain) under discussion was sequenced for a study of monozygotic twins with inflammatory bowel disease (dated by TCRdb to between 2018 and 2021). The study in broad terms: A total of roughly 28 monozygotic twin pairs were included in the full study, comprising nine German pairs (four IBD-concordant, five IBD-discordant) and 19 IBD-discordant Danish pairs. The search for disease-associated traits relied mainly on comparing, within discordant pairs, IBD patients with their genetically identical healthy co-twins. Each individual had, on average, about 151 000 unique TCRalpha sequences and 181 000 unique TCRbeta sequences available for analysis.

General study outcomes and caveats: IBD patients shared fewer clonotypes with other individuals than healthy twins did, most markedly in patients showing signs of disease activity. Concordant and discordant twins showed no difference in repertoire similarity, possibly because of limited statistical power. Because patients received different immunosuppressive treatments, the repertoires may have picked up extra background noise and variability between individuals. Distinction between different T cell subtypes could not be achieved in the analysis. Measured by the inverse Simpson index, TCRbeta repertoire diversity was lower in IBD patients than in their healthy co-twins. The results gave no support for a single strong signal or clonotype linked to IBD.

The library relied on 5' RACE. Preparation of each TCR library used 3,000 to 3,500 ng of total RNA. For each sample, cDNA was synthesized in eight separate reactions using SMARTScribe reverse transcriptase. During cDNA synthesis, template switching was used to introduce unique molecular identifiers that contained a 6-nucleotide sample barcode. Amplification of TCRalpha and TCRbeta cDNA involved two nested PCRs of 16 and 9 cycles, and each PCR was followed by bead purification. Before amplification, the cDNA was treated with uracil DNA-glycosylase and purified using the QIAquick PCR purification kit. The second PCR added Illumina TruSeq-compatible adapters along with sample-specific barcodes. TapeStation and Qubit were used to check library quality and concentration, and around 5.2 ng of each library went into the pool. The pooled libraries were sequenced with 2 x 100 bp reads and custom sequencing primers on an Illumina HiSeq2500 single-index Rapid Run. Concerning the study's data processing: UMI-based consensus assembly with MiGEC version 1.2.6 was used to correct PCR and sequencing errors. MiXCR version 2.1.1 was used for V(D)J alignment, clonotype assembly and CDR3 extraction. To normalise gene usage, clonotype sharing and MAIT/NKT TCR abundance, the analysis used the top 1000, 10 000 and 20 000 clonotypes per sample. After downsampling to 27 000 UMIs, diversity was calculated as the inverse Simpson index using the vegan R package. Paired Mann-Whitney U tests were applied to discordant twin pairs, with Benjamini-Hochberg correction for multiple testing. TCRdb reprocessed the reads, reporting each CDR3 protein sequence once and no DNA. TCRdb's processing, not the authors' own work, is the source of the V and J calls. The sample table includes about 440,000 distinct CDR3 sequences. 2% to 3% of the sample lies in the top ten.

The CDR3, from cysteine to phenylalanine, totals 14 residues. DNA for this receptor is not on file. CDR1 and CDR2, looked up from the germline V gene (reference sequence), are DFQATT and SNEGSKA. From each donor, an approximately 2.3 ml peripheral blood sample was drawn into PAXgene tubes and stored at -80 degrees C. Total RNA was isolated from whole blood with the PAXgene blood miRNA kit on an automated QIAcube, without T cell sorting. Peripheral blood from monozygotic twin pairs, either concordant or discordant for inflammatory bowel disease, underwent deep TCRalpha and TCRbeta repertoire profiling that used unique molecular barcoding. Smoking habits were recorded for all twin pairs, and individuals were classified as current, former or never smokers. In regard to this clonotype: The antigen it binds to is not known.

The rearrangement combines TRBV20-1 with TRBJ1-1. The sequence was obtained from a human donor with ulcerative colitis or Crohn's disease, or a healthy co-twin of an affected twin (not recorded which). Sequencing was done on a sample of blood. The CDR3 reads CSARDRGLYTEAFF.